These T cell receptor beta chains were read from a single sample in a study of vaccination and CD4 T cells after COVID-19. No antigens are known for them. TCRdb reprocessed the PCR reads with MiXCR, giving one entry per CDR3 protein. This sample has roughly 10,000 distinct CDR3 sequences, with around a third found just once. The material sequenced was CD4+ T cells from blood, cultured in vitro. These receptors all come from a human donor in good health. CDR3s include the opening cysteine and the closing phenylalanine or tryptophan.

>TRBJ1-2|TRBV14
CASSQDRNYGYTF
>TRBJ2-2|TRBV21-1
CASSKEGQRPNTGELFF
>TRBJ1-6|TRBV7-8
CASRRDHNSPLHF
>TRBJ2-5|TRBV27
CASSSRWPSGTQYF
>TRBJ2-1|TRBV6-5
CASSYSKQGAPTLYNEQFF
>TRBJ2-1|TRBV12-3/TRBV12-4
CATRTRQGHNEQFF
>TRBJ2-7|TRBV6-2/TRBV6-3
CASSYSTDLASYEQYF
>TRBJ1-2|TRBV28
CASSSGQGDGYTF
>TRBJ1-5|TRBV6-2/TRBV6-3
CASTKAAAPNQPQHF
>TRBJ2-3|TRBV5-5
CASSLPATDTQYF
>TRBJ2-3|TRBV20-1
CSARVGTSGTLDTQYF
>TRBJ2-1|TRBV19
CASSIGDGGEQFF
>TRBJ1-3|TRBV7-2
CASSIPGQGVGNTIYF
>TRBJ1-5|TRBV7-9
CASSSGLDNQPQHF
>TRBJ1-6|TRBV28
CASSLTAAHYNSPLHF
>TRBJ1-5|TRBV6-1
CASSPFDRSNQPQHF
>TRBJ2-7|TRBV4-3
CASSRALGGTTYEQYF
>TRBJ2-3|TRBV14
CASSPLAGGPDTQYF
>TRBJ1-5|TRBV28
CAIKDGGNQPQHF
>TRBJ2-3|TRBV7-8
CASSLEERATDTQYF
>TRBJ2-2|TRBV24-1
CATSDAQSGLTGELFF
>TRBJ2-3|TRBV24-1
CATSDWSDTQYF
>TRBJ2-5|TRBV9
CASRQDRGTLSQETQYF
>TRBJ1-5|TRBV19
CARRSDRAGQPQHF
>TRBJ2-3|TRBV20-1
CSARGRAGTDTQYF
>TRBJ1-2|TRBV12-3/TRBV12-4
CASSFGQTNYGYTF
>TRBJ2-2|TRBV7-3
CASSFAGGPDTGELFF
>TRBJ1-1|TRBV6-2/TRBV6-3
CASTRERTEAFF
>TRBJ2-2|TRBV6-2/TRBV6-3
CASSFSLPGELFF
>TRBJ2-3|TRBV28
CASSLSGPGPSGDTQYF
>TRBJ2-7|TRBV7-2
CASSLGTGPGYEQYF
>TRBJ1-2|TRBV12-3/TRBV12-4
CASSLGQFYGYTF
>TRBJ2-3|TRBV7-8
CASSPPRADTQYF
>TRBJ2-1|TRBV29-1
CSVDSGRYNEQFF
>TRBJ2-3|TRBV19
CASSIGSWRKGRTDTQYF
>TRBJ1-6|TRBV7-3
CASSLSGQGFSPLHF
>TRBJ1-2|TRBV5-5
CASSRDRDSYGYTF
>TRBJ2-1|TRBV19
CASSQGLVRDEQFF
>TRBJ2-5|TRBV2
CASSHGLADIETQYF
>TRBJ2-7|TRBV6-2/TRBV6-3
CASNPDRVINEQYF
>TRBJ1-1|TRBV29-1
CSVENGAARNTEAFF
>TRBJ2-2|TRBV6-2/TRBV6-3
CASSYSTSGSLNTGELFF
>TRBJ1-1|TRBV7-9
CASSLGGGSNTEAFF
>TRBJ1-2|TRBV6-1
CASTLTGTGGYGYTF
>TRBJ2-3|TRBV20-1
CSARQQPSTDTQYF
>TRBJ2-3|TRBV6-1
CASSEEDRTGTPF
>TRBJ1-2|TRBV27
CASRDVYGYTF
>TRBJ2-1|TRBV11-3
CASSLDPRETNEQFF
>TRBJ2-7|TRBV6-5
CASSYALGQPVEQYF
>TRBJ2-7|TRBV6-5
CASSWGQGSYEQYF
>TRBJ1-2|TRBV7-8
CASSPWTGGNYGYTF
>TRBJ1-1|TRBV5-4
CASSLRGTEAFF
>TRBJ2-1|TRBV7-8
CASSPHRFGTSLHEQFF